This is a list of T cell receptor beta chains from one sample in a study of long-term antiretroviral therapy in people with HIV. Repertoires were generated with immunoSEQ multiplex PCR, while TCRdb's copy carries only in-frame clones and drops some. The profile shows some 21,000 clones, 70% to 80% of them singletons. Source: unsorted PBMCs, taken around 1.7 years before starting antiretroviral therapy. The receptors were gathered from a woman aged 40 to 55 with HIV. Both conserved end residues are part of each CDR3. Fields, in order: V gene, D gene, clone size, CDR3 length, J gene, CDR3 protein, CDR3 DNA. D genes are given only for firm matches. Only part of the rows carry a size: once, few, many, or a class if the clone is expanded.

V gene: TRBV29-1
D gene: -
clone size: -
CDR3 length: 14
J gene: TRBJ2-5
CDR3 protein: CSVAQADVQETQYF
CDR3 DNA: TGCAGCGTTGCCCAAGCCGATGTCCAAGAGACCCAGTACTTC

V gene: TRBV28
D gene: TRBD1
clone size: -
CDR3 length: 15
J gene: TRBJ1-5
CDR3 protein: CASSPQGQGDQPQHF
CDR3 DNA: TGTGCCAGCAGTCCGCAAGGACAGGGGGACCAGCCCCAGCATTTT

V gene: TRBV30
D gene: -
clone size: few
CDR3 length: 14
J gene: TRBJ1-5
CDR3 protein: CAWSVQSSNQPQHF
CDR3 DNA: TGTGCCTGGAGTGTACAGTCCAGCAATCAGCCCCAGCATTTT

V gene: TRBV6-5
D gene: -
clone size: -
CDR3 length: 13
J gene: TRBJ1-2
CDR3 protein: CASSYGPDYGYTF
CDR3 DNA: TGTGCCAGCAGTTACGGGCCGGACTATGGCTACACCTTC

V gene: TRBV13
D gene: -
clone size: -
CDR3 length: 16
J gene: TRBJ2-3
CDR3 protein: CASSLSTGMRADTQYF
CDR3 DNA: TGTGCCAGCAGCTTAAGCACAGGGATGAGGGCAGATACGCAGTATTTT

V gene: TRBV21-1
D gene: -
clone size: -
CDR3 length: 14
J gene: TRBJ1-2
CDR3 protein: CASSNYRGNYGYTF
CDR3 DNA: TGTGCCAGCAGCAACTACAGGGGCAACTATGGCTACACCTTC

V gene: TRBV6-1
D gene: TRBD2
clone size: -
CDR3 length: 13
J gene: TRBJ2-1
CDR3 protein: CATHSGGANEQFF
CDR3 DNA: TGTGCCACCCACTCGGGGGGGGCGAATGAGCAGTTCTTC

V gene: TRBV9
D gene: -
clone size: -
CDR3 length: 16
J gene: TRBJ2-1
CDR3 protein: CASSPGTSRVYNEQFF
CDR3 DNA: TGTGCCAGCAGCCCAGGGACCTCCAGGGTCTACAATGAGCAGTTCTTC

V gene: TRBV9
D gene: -
clone size: -
CDR3 length: 14
J gene: TRBJ2-7
CDR3 protein: CASSVGGSGSEQYF
CDR3 DNA: TGTGCCAGCAGCGTAGGGGGTTCAGGGTCCGAGCAGTACTTC

V gene: TRBV30
D gene: -
clone size: -
CDR3 length: 14
J gene: TRBJ2-1
CDR3 protein: CACIPGPRSNEQFF
CDR3 DNA: TGTGCCTGCATCCCTGGACCACGTTCGAATGAGCAGTTCTTC

V gene: TRBV14
D gene: -
clone size: -
CDR3 length: 11
J gene: TRBJ2-7
CDR3 protein: CASSQGYEQYF
CDR3 DNA: TGTGCCAGCAGCCAGGGCTACGAGCAGTACTTC

V gene: TRBV28
D gene: -
clone size: -
CDR3 length: 15
J gene: TRBJ2-7
CDR3 protein: CATYDARRGRARQYF
CDR3 DNA: TGTGCCACTTACGATGCCCGACGCGGACGGGCAAGGCAGTACTTC

V gene: TRBV4-1
D gene: TRBD1
clone size: medium-sized
CDR3 length: 16
J gene: TRBJ1-5
CDR3 protein: CASSQAFGAGGRPQHF
CDR3 DNA: TGCGCCAGCAGCCAAGCGTTTGGGGCAGGGGGACGGCCCCAGCATTTT

V gene: TRBV11-3
D gene: -
clone size: -
CDR3 length: 15
J gene: TRBJ2-7
CDR3 protein: CASSLVRGRTHEQYF
CDR3 DNA: TGTGCCAGCAGCTTAGTCAGGGGACGCACCCACGAGCAGTACTTC

V gene: TRBV5-6
D gene: TRBD1
clone size: -
CDR3 length: 13
J gene: TRBJ1-2
CDR3 protein: CASSPGGNYGYTF
CDR3 DNA: TGTGCCAGCAGCCCAGGGGGGAACTATGGCTACACCTTC

V gene: TRBV18
D gene: -
clone size: once
CDR3 length: 15
J gene: TRBJ1-1
CDR3 protein: CASSPGVDRNTEAFF
CDR3 DNA: TGTGCCAGCTCACCAGGGGTGGACCGGAACACTGAAGCTTTCTTT

V gene: TRBV6-6
D gene: -
clone size: -
CDR3 length: 13
J gene: TRBJ1-4
CDR3 protein: CASIGGADEKLFF
CDR3 DNA: TGTGCCAGCATCGGGGGGGCCGATGAAAAACTGTTTTTT

V gene: TRBV7-9
D gene: -
clone size: -
CDR3 length: 16
J gene: TRBJ2-7
CDR3 protein: CASRPPQGGSSYEQYF
CDR3 DNA: TGTGCCAGCAGACCCCCCCAGGGGGGCTCTTCCTACGAGCAGTACTTC

V gene: TRBV7-9
D gene: TRBD1
clone size: -
CDR3 length: 14
J gene: TRBJ1-6
CDR3 protein: CASSLQGAGSPLHF
CDR3 DNA: TGTGCCAGCAGCTTACAGGGGGCGGGTTCACCCCTCCACTTT

V gene: TRBV7-9
D gene: -
clone size: -
CDR3 length: 19
J gene: TRBJ2-5
CDR3 protein: CASSLDMVSNFYRRETQYF
CDR3 DNA: TGTGCCAGCAGCTTAGATATGGTCAGTAACTTTTATCGAAGGGAGACCCAGTACTTC

V gene: TRBV28
D gene: TRBD1
clone size: few
CDR3 length: 18
J gene: TRBJ1-6
CDR3 protein: CASRHRGRGSSYNSPLHF
CDR3 DNA: TGTGCCAGCCGTCACAGGGGAAGAGGCTCCTCCTATAATTCACCCCTCCACTTT

V gene: TRBV19
D gene: -
clone size: -
CDR3 length: 14
J gene: TRBJ1-1
CDR3 protein: CASSTREWFTEAFF
CDR3 DNA: TGTGCCAGTAGTACGAGGGAATGGTTCACTGAAGCTTTCTTT

V gene: TRBV7-8
D gene: TRBD1
clone size: few
CDR3 length: 15
J gene: TRBJ1-3
CDR3 protein: CASSSEQGTRNTIYF
CDR3 DNA: TGTGCCAGCAGCTCGGAACAGGGGACAAGAAACACCATATATTTT

V gene: TRBV10-3
D gene: -
clone size: -
CDR3 length: 14
J gene: TRBJ1-4
CDR3 protein: CAISDGRGNEKLFF
CDR3 DNA: TGTGCCATCAGTGATGGGAGGGGTAATGAAAAACTGTTTTTT

V gene: TRBV7-2
D gene: -
clone size: -
CDR3 length: 14
J gene: TRBJ2-2
CDR3 protein: CASSFSGAGGELFF
CDR3 DNA: TGTGCCAGCAGCTTCTCGGGGGCCGGCGGGGAGCTGTTTTTT

V gene: TRBV19
D gene: -
clone size: once
CDR3 length: 15
J gene: TRBJ1-5
CDR3 protein: CASSMGDRVGQPQHF
CDR3 DNA: TGTGCCAGTAGTATGGGCGACAGAGTGGGCCAGCCCCAGCATTTT

V gene: TRBV5-4
D gene: -
clone size: once
CDR3 length: 14
J gene: TRBJ2-2
CDR3 protein: CASSLADNTGELFF
CDR3 DNA: TGTGCCAGCAGCTTGGCTGATAACACCGGGGAGCTGTTTTTT

V gene: TRBV6-5
D gene: TRBD1
clone size: once
CDR3 length: 16
J gene: TRBJ2-7
CDR3 protein: CASSYSGAGGGYEQYF
CDR3 DNA: TGTGCCAGCAGTTACTCTGGGGCAGGGGGCGGCTACGAGCAGTACTTC

V gene: TRBV7-9
D gene: -
clone size: -
CDR3 length: 16
J gene: TRBJ2-3
CDR3 protein: CASSLVISTSTDTQYF
CDR3 DNA: TGTGCCAGCAGCTTAGTAATCAGTACTAGCACAGATACGCAGTATTTT

V gene: TRBV9
D gene: -
clone size: -
CDR3 length: 13
J gene: TRBJ1-1
CDR3 protein: CASSAGDGTRAFF
CDR3 DNA: TGTGCCAGCAGCGCGGGGGACGGTACTCGAGCTTTCTTT

V gene: TRBV30
D gene: -
clone size: -
CDR3 length: 15
J gene: TRBJ1-1
CDR3 protein: CAWSAPDPWKTEAFF
CDR3 DNA: TGTGCCTGGAGTGCCCCGGACCCTTGGAAAACTGAAGCTTTCTTT

V gene: TRBV19
D gene: -
clone size: medium-sized
CDR3 length: 13
J gene: TRBJ1-2
CDR3 protein: CASSLPGAYGYTF
CDR3 DNA: TGTGCCAGTAGTCTCCCAGGGGCCTATGGCTACACCTTC

V gene: TRBV6-5
D gene: -
clone size: -
CDR3 length: 13
J gene: TRBJ2-1
CDR3 protein: CASAQSGPNEQFF
CDR3 DNA: TGTGCCAGCGCTCAAAGCGGGCCAAATGAGCAGTTCTTC

V gene: TRBV6-6
D gene: -
clone size: -
CDR3 length: 13
J gene: TRBJ1-5
CDR3 protein: CASSDRNNQPQHF
CDR3 DNA: TGTGCCAGCAGCGACAGGAATAATCAGCCCCAGCATTTT

V gene: TRBV6-6
D gene: TRBD1
clone size: -
CDR3 length: 12
J gene: TRBJ1-2
CDR3 protein: CASRNRGLGYTF
CDR3 DNA: TGTGCCAGCAGAAACAGGGGACTCGGCTACACCTTC

V gene: TRBV9
D gene: -
clone size: -
CDR3 length: 14
J gene: TRBJ1-2
CDR3 protein: CASSVGPSNYGYTF
CDR3 DNA: TGTGCCAGCAGCGTAGGTCCGAGTAACTATGGCTACACCTTC

V gene: TRBV7-2
D gene: -
clone size: -
CDR3 length: 16
J gene: TRBJ2-3
CDR3 protein: CASSLFSIGGTDTQYF
CDR3 DNA: TGTGCCAGCAGCTTATTCAGCATTGGGGGCACAGATACGCAGTATTTT

V gene: TRBV6-1
D gene: TRBD2
clone size: -
CDR3 length: 14
J gene: TRBJ2-3
CDR3 protein: CASIRAGEGDTQYF
CDR3 DNA: TGTGCCAGCATTAGAGCGGGGGAGGGGGATACGCAGTATTTT

V gene: TRBV14
D gene: -
clone size: -
CDR3 length: 14
J gene: TRBJ1-2
CDR3 protein: CASSPQKGHYGYTF
CDR3 DNA: TGTGCCAGCAGCCCTCAGAAGGGACACTATGGCTACACCTTC

V gene: TRBV7-9
D gene: -
clone size: few
CDR3 length: 12
J gene: TRBJ1-1
CDR3 protein: CASSQGGVEAFF
CDR3 DNA: TGTGCCAGCAGCCAAGGAGGGGTTGAAGCTTTCTTT

V gene: TRBV4-3
D gene: -
clone size: -
CDR3 length: 14
J gene: TRBJ2-3
CDR3 protein: CASSPRTSTDTQYF
CDR3 DNA: TGCGCCAGCAGCCCAAGGACTAGCACAGATACGCAGTATTTT

V gene: TRBV4-1
D gene: -
clone size: -
CDR3 length: 14
J gene: TRBJ2-7
CDR3 protein: CASSLGLFSYEQYF
CDR3 DNA: TGCGCCAGCAGCCTAGGACTATTCTCCTACGAGCAGTACTTC

V gene: TRBV10-1
D gene: -
clone size: few
CDR3 length: 14
J gene: TRBJ2-7
CDR3 protein: CASSDPHRSYEQYF
CDR3 DNA: TGCGCCAGCAGTGACCCACATCGCTCCTACGAGCAGTACTTC

V gene: TRBV4-1
D gene: TRBD1
clone size: -
CDR3 length: 14
J gene: TRBJ2-1
CDR3 protein: CASSHGTGVSEQFF
CDR3 DNA: TGCGCCAGCAGCCACGGGACAGGGGTAAGTGAGCAGTTCTTC